This T cell receptor beta chain was observed in a study of blood T cell repertoires in COVID-19. About the research overall: The study drew acute and convalescent COVID-19 samples from the United States, Italy and Spain. From T cells, B-cell-depleted T cells, or PBMCs came the material, which was cDNA or gDNA.

In the authors' workflow: Amplification from reference gene primers served as the basis for estimated nucleated cell counts. Sequencing was performed with immunoSEQ multiplex PCR; in TCRdb, only in-frame clones are kept and a portion is missing. The V and J calls and clone size come from that table; D and trimming were worked out from the DNA. Of about 90,000 clones in the sample, 88% are singletons; the top ten hold 0.47%. The CDR3 extends over 12 amino acids. V lost 9 bases, J lost 1 base, and 7 bases lay in between. Germline CDR1 is KGHDR and CDR2 is SFDVKD. Input material: peripheral blood. This receptor was identified in a man between 60 and 75 years old with acute or convalescent COVID-19. The chain joins TRBV24-1 to TRBJ2-3; D perhaps matches TRBD2 (5 bases). The CDR3 region has the DNA TGTGCCACCTCGGAGGGCACAGATACGCAGTATTTT. As protein: CATSEGTDTQYF.